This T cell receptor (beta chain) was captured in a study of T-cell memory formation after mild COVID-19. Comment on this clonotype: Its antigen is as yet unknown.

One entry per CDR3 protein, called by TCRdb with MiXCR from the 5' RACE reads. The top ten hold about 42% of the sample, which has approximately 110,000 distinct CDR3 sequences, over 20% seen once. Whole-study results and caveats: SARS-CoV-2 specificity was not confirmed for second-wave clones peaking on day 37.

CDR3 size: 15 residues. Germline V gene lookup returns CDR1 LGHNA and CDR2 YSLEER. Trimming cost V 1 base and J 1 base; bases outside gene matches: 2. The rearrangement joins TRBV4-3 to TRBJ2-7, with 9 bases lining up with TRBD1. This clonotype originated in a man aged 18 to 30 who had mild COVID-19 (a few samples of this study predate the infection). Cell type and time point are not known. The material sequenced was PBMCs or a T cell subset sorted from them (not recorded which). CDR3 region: CASSQAGTGSYEQYF. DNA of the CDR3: TGCGCCAGCAGCCAAGCCGGGACAGGGTCCTACGAGCAGTACTTC.